These 14 T cell receptor beta chains were all obtained from the same sample, sequenced in a study of molecular identifiers for immune sequencing clone quantification. TCRdb reprocessed the PCR reads with MiXCR, giving one entry per CDR3 protein. The sample lists about 320,000 distinct CDR3 sequences; 24% were seen once. The sequencing sample was made of naive CD8+ T cells from blood, with Jurkat cell RNA spiked in. Stated subset: FACS-sorted CD8+CD4-CCR7+CD45RA+ naive T cells. These receptors all come from a human donor in good health. Some libraries in this study had Jurkat cell RNA spiked in.

In its sample, this clonotype was seen many times. V and J are TRBV29-1 and TRBJ2-1; the match to TRBD2 covers 9 bases. The CDR3 has 14 amino acids. J was trimmed by 8 bases and V by 7 bases; bases with no gene match: 12. The germline V gene has CDR1 SQVTM and CDR2 ANQGSEA. In DNA, the CDR3 is TGCAGCGCCTTTAGCGGGAGTAGAAAGGATGAGCAGTTCTTC. It yields the protein CSAFSGSRKDEQFF.

Many counts were recorded for this clonotype. The chain links TRBV2 to TRBJ2-6, with D possibly called TRBD1 or TRBD2 (5 bases each). CDR3 length: 14 amino acids. With 6 bases removed from V and 2 bases from J, the gap between germline ends came to 8 bases. Germline V gene data show CDR1 as SNHLY and CDR2 as FYNNEI. The CDR3 here is CASRGETGANVLTF. CDR3 in DNA: TGTGCCAGCAGGGGGGAAACTGGGGCCAACGTCCTGACTTTC.

This clonotype has just a few counts. The rearrangement uses TRBV5-7 and TRBJ1-5, with no clear D. TRBV5-7 carries the ORF label, with uncertain function. V lost 1 base to trimming and J lost 5 bases, with 16 bases between them. The CDR3 consists of 16 residues. CDR3: CASSLSQLVGDQPQHF. CDR3 DNA sequence: TGTGCCAGCAGCTTGTCACAACTCGTCGGGGATCAGCCCCAGCATTTT.

The table lists this clonotype with a few counts. The chain couples TRBV11-2 to TRBJ1-1; D may be TRBD1 (6 bases). This CDR3 has 15 residues. V lost 1 base and J 3 bases, leaving 12 bases between the germline ends. CDR1 is SGHAT and CDR2 is FQNNGV in the germline V gene. DNA of the CDR3: TGTGCCAGCAGCTTAGGTACAGGGTGGCACACTGAAGCTTTCTTT. This gives the protein CASSLGTGWHTEAFF.

In its sample, this clonotype was seen many times. This sequence joins TRBV5-4 and TRBJ2-7; D may be TRBD2 (6 bases). Germline V lookup: CDR1 SGHNT, CDR2 YYREEE (reference sequence). V shed 4 bases and J shed 2 bases, with 16 bases lying between them. The CDR3 is 15 amino acids. The CDR3 here is CASSPGVGGAYEQYF. The CDR3 DNA follows: TGTGCCAGCAGCCCAGGAGTCGGAGGGGCCTACGAGCAGTACTTC.

This clonotype was observed at least ten times. The chain combines TRBV5-5 with TRBJ2-3; D may be TRBD1 (5 bases). The CDR3 is made up of 15 amino acids. Trimming removed 4 bases from V and 0 bases from J, with 12 bases in between. Germline CDR1 SGHKS, CDR2 YYEKEE (reference sequence). For the CDR3, the DNA is TGTGCCAGCAGCCTCGACAGTAGTAGCACAGATACGCAGTATTTT. The encoded protein is CASSLDSSSTDTQYF.

At least ten counts were recorded for this clonotype. The chain carries TRBV13 and TRBJ2-7, with unresolved D. The germline CDR1 and CDR2 sequences are PRHDT and FYEKMQ (reference sequence). Trimming took off 2 bases at V and 9 bases at J, with 11 bases between the two ends. The CDR3 consists of 12 residues. DNA of the CDR3: TGTGCCAGCAGCTTACGACGGGTAGGGCAGTACTTC. Protein product: CASSLRRVGQYF.

This clonotype has more than one count but fewer than ten. One junction end does not reproduce the germline sequence, and a read error may be involved. The chain employs TRBV28 and TRBJ2-1; D is undetermined. Looked up from germline, CDR1 is MDHEN and CDR2 is SYDVKM. This CDR3 is built from 15 residues. The CDR3 loop is CASSLEKSSYNEQLF. CDR3 DNA: TGTGCCAGCAGCCTCGAGAAAAGCTCCTACAATGAGCAGCTCTTC.

This clonotype was detected ten times or more. The chain uses TRBV28 and TRBJ2-3; D uncertain. CDR3 size: 14 residues. Between the trimmed V and J ends, which lost 7 bases and 4 bases, there was a span of 15 bases. CDR1 and CDR2 from the germline V gene are MDHEN and SYDVKM. CDR3 protein: CASMKGWYSDTQYF. CDR3 coding DNA: TGTGCCAGCATGAAGGGATGGTATTCAGATACGCAGTATTTT.

This clonotype was seen only a few times. The chain uses TRBV7-9 and TRBJ2-7; D is perhaps TRBD2 (6 bases). The germline V gene encodes CDR1 SEHNR and CDR2 FQNEAQ (reference sequence). V lost 4 bases, J lost 4 bases, and 20 bases lay in between. The CDR3 contains 16 residues. The CDR3 region is CASSSIAAGGSYEQYF. CDR3 nucleotide sequence: TGTGCCAGCAGCTCGATAGCGGCCGGAGGGTCGTACGAGCAGTACTTC.

V gene TRBV10-2 combines with J gene TRBJ2-3; D is perhaps TRBD1 (6 bases). V lost 6 bases to trimming and J lost 0 bases, with 16 bases between them. Germline V gene sequence: CDR1 WSHSY, CDR2 SAAADI. This CDR3 contains 16 residues. CDR3 amino acids: CASSPPGQPSTDTQYF. The CDR3 bases are TGCGCCAGCAGCCCCCCGGGACAACCTAGCACAGATACGCAGTATTTT.

As concerns this clonotype: A much bigger clone sits one base away, suggesting this may be a read error. V gene TRBV4-1 combines with J gene TRBJ2-7; 7 nucleotides agree with TRBD1. The length of the CDR3 is 14 residues. The germline CDR1 and CDR2 sequences are MGHRA and YSYEKL. V trimming: 1 base; J trimming: 3 bases; junction bases outside the gene matches: 3. Written as DNA, the CDR3 is TGCGCCAGCAGCCAAGTGGGACAGTGCTACGAGCAGTACTTC. It yields the protein CASSQVGQCYEQYF.

This clonotype was detected ten times or more. The chain couples TRBV29-1 to TRBJ2-2; D unclear. The CDR3 has 11 residues. The germline V gene has CDR1 SQVTM and CDR2 ANQGSEA. Trimming left V 4 bases short and J 4 bases short, with 4 bases between. The CDR3 bases are TGCAGCGTTGCGAGCACCGGGGAGCTGTTTTTT. Residues: CSVASTGELFF.

The chain couples TRBV4-3 to TRBJ2-3; 8 bases are a match to TRBD2. CDR1 is LGHNA, CDR2 YSLEER, per germline. The V and J ends lost 0 bases and 5 bases, in that order; junction bases with no gene match: 13. The CDR3 covers 18 residues. CDR3 in amino acids: CASSQDLGRGAWGDTQYF. Written as DNA, the CDR3 is TGCGCCAGCAGCCAAGATCTGGGGCGGGGGGCCTGGGGAGATACGCAGTATTTT.